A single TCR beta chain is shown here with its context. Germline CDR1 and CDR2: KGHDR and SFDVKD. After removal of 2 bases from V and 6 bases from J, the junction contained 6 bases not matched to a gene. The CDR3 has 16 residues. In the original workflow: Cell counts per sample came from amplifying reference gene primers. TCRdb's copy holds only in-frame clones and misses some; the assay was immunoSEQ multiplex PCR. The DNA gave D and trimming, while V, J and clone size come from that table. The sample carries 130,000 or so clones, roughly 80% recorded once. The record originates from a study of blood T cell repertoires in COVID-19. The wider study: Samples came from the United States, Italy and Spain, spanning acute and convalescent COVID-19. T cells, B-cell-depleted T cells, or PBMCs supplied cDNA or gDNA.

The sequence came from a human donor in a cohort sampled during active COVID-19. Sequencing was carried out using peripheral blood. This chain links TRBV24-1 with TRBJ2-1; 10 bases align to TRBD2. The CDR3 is CATSDSASGGPNEQFF. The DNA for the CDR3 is TGTGCCACCAGTGATTCAGCTAGCGGGGGACCCAATGAGCAGTTCTTC.